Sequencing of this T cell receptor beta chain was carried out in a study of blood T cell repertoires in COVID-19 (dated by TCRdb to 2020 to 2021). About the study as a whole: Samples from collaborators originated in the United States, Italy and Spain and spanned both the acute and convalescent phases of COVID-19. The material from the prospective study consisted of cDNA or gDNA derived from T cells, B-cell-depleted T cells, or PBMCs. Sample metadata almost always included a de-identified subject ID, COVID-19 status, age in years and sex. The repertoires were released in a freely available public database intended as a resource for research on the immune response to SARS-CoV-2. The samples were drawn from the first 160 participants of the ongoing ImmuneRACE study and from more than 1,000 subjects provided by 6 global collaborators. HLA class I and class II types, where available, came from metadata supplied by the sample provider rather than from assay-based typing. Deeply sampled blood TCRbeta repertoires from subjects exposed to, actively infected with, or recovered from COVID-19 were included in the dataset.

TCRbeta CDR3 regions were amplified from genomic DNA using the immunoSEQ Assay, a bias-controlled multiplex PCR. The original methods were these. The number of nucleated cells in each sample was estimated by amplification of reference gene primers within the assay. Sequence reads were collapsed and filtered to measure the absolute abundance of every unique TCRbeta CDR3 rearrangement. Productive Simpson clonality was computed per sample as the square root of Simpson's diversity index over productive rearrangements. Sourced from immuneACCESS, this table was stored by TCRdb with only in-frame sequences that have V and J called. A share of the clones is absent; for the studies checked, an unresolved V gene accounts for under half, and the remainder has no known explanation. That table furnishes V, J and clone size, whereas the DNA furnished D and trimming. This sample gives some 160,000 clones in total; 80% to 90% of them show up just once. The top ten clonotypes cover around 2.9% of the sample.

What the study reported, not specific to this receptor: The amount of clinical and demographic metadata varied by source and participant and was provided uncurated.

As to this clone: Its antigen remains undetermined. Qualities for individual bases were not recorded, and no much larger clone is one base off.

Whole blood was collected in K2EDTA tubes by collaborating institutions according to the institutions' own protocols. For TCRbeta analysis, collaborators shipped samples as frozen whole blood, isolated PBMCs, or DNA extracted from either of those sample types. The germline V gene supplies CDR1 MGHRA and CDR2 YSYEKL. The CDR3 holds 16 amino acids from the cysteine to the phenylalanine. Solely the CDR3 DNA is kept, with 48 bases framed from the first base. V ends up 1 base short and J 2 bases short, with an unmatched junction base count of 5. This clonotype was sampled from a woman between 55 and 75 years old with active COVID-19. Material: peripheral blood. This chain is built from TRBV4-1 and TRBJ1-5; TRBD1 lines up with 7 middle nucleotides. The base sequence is TGCGCCAGCAGCCAAGGGGGTACAGGGGGCAATCAGCCCCAGCATTTT. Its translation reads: CASSQGGTGGNQPQHF.